The clone carrying this T cell receptor beta chain came up once. The data were obtained in a study of blood T cell repertoires in COVID-19. Study at large: Acute and convalescent COVID-19 specimens originated in the United States, Italy and Spain. T cells, B-cell-depleted T cells, or PBMCs supplied cDNA or gDNA.

Sequencing used immunoSEQ multiplex PCR; TCRdb keeps in-frame clones, though not all of them. Seen here are more than 150,000 clones, roughly four fifths observed once, and the top ten hold about 11%. Residents of about 25 US areas, aged roughly 18 to 89 years, made up the participants. In assigning cohorts, the study relied on participant-reported clinical history. The sequencing input was PBMCs or T cells enriched from blood (not recorded which). This TCR derives from a man aged 40-50 years who had recovered from COVID-19.

For the CDR3, the DNA is TGTGCCAGCAACTCGAGAGGGGAGACCCAGTACTTC. This sequence encodes CASNSRGETQYF. The gene calls are TRBV11-2 and TRBJ2-5; possibly TRBD2 for D (5 bases). V was shortened by 7 bases and J by 5 bases, with 11 bases between the two germline ends. The CDR3 extends over 12 amino acids. CDR1 and CDR2 (germline): SGHAT, FQNNGV.